This T cell receptor beta chain was recovered during a study of control samples from healthy donors and cancer patients. Some clones are missing from TCRdb's copy, which holds only in-frame ones; the method was immunoSEQ multiplex PCR. The sample has some 94,000 clones; approximately 90% are singletons. The TCR comes from a woman aged 45-65 years in good health. Material for sequencing was blood.

CDR3 amino acids: CSVGTTGGRSYNEQFF. The CDR3 DNA sequence: TGCAGCGTTGGGACCACGGGGGGACGCTCCTACAATGAGCAGTTCTTC. V is TRBV29-1 and J is TRBJ2-1, with TRBD2 matching over 7 bases. The J segment lost 0 bases and the V segment lost 4 bases, leaving 9 bases of the junction unmatched. The CDR3 runs to 16 residues. Per germline, CDR1 SQVTM and CDR2 ANQGSEA.